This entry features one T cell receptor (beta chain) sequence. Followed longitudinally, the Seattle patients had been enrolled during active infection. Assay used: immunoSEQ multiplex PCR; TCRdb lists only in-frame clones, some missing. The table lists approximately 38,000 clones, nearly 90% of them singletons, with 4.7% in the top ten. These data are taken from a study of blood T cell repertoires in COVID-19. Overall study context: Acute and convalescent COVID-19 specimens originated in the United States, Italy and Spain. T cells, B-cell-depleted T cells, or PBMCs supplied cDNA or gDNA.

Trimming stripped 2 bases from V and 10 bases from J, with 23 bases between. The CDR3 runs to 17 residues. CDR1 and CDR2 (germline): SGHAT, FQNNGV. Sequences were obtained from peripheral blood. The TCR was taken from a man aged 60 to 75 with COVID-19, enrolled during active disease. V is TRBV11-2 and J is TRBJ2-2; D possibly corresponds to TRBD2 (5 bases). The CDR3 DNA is TGTGCCAGCAGCTTAAGGGCTACTGCGGGCGAGGTGCAGGAGCTGTTTTTT. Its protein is CASSLRATAGEVQELFF.